The following is a TCR beta chain sequence with its context. At least ten counts were recorded for this clonotype. Its antigen is currently not known. No per-base quality is available; no much larger clone lies one base away. Ends trimmed: V by 7 bases, J by 3 bases; bases unmatched to a gene: 11. The CDR3, cysteine through phenylalanine, is 15 amino acids long. CDR3 DNA is the only sequence kept; it has 45 bases, read in frame from the first base. Moderately to severely active disease, a Clinical Activity Score of at least 3, a NOSPECS grade of at least 4, and a duration under 3 months were present in ophthalmopathy patients. Any patient with an uncontrolled infection, another autoimmune disease, pregnancy or lactation was excluded. Diagnoses relied on clinical symptoms, serum thyroxine and TRAb, thyroid ultrasound and orbital computed tomography. PBMCs were isolated from approximately 10 ml of fresh peripheral blood by Ficoll-Paque density gradient centrifugation. Total RNA was extracted using Trizol reagent, and RNA quality was assessed on an Agilent 2100 Bioanalyzer.

The data were taken from a study of T cells in Graves' hyperthyroidism and ophthalmopathy (dated by TCRdb to about 2019). For the study in its entirety: Peripheral blood samples were taken at initial diagnosis, before any treatment was given. TCR Vbeta CDR3 sequencing of some 140 peripheral blood samples (approximately 44 ophthalmopathy, roughly 74 hyperthyroidism and some 17 progressor patients) is reported in the paper. To identify distinguishing TCR V-J signatures, a discovery cohort of about 100 patients was used, comprising some 43 with Graves' ophthalmopathy and 57 with stable Graves' hyperthyroidism. In about 6 Graves' hyperthyroidism patients, the study also compared T-cell repertoires from thyroid tissue with T-cell repertoires from blood. An independent validation cohort of under 20 hyperthyroidism patients and more than 15 patients who later progressed to ophthalmopathy tested prospective prediction of ophthalmopathy. The 80 to 100 discovery patients were randomly divided into training and test sets at a 7:3 ratio. After sampling, hyperthyroidism patients received methimazole starting at 30 mg daily, and ophthalmopathy patients received high-dose intravenous methylprednisolone. Beyond this particular receptor, the publication reports: In validation, the model predicted progression to ophthalmopathy with approximately 71% sensitivity and approximately 72% specificity, a median of about six months before onset. Sample size was not statistically predetermined, and blinding of investigators to group allocation was not performed. A 13 V-J signature model separated ophthalmopathy from stable hyperthyroidism, with roughly 88% sensitivity and around 84% specificity in cross-validation and 80%/75% in testing. Most expanded thyroid clonotypes (frequency above 0.001) were also detected in blood, a finding suggesting that blood repertoires may reflect thyroid immune responses.

The TCR beta CDR3 regions were amplified from the RNA transcripts. The TCR CDR3 was subjected to a first round of RT-PCR using the HTBI primer set and the Qiagen OneStep RT-PCR kit. Libraries were constructed in a second round of multiplex PCR, after which size selection and purification were performed. Paired-end sequencing of the libraries was performed with 100 bp reads on an Illumina HiSeq2000. The original pipeline was this. SOAPnuke was used to process the raw data, with reads discarded if the reads contained adapters or uncalled bases, had a mean Phred below 15, or lacked an exact constant-primer or identifier match. COPE v1.2.5 was used to merge the high-quality paired reads, and each unique nucleotide sequence was defined as a clonotype. Clonotypes were aligned to IMGT TRBV, TRBD and TRBJ reference segments using MiTCR v1.1. The analysis was restricted to V-J combinations with a frequency above 0.0001, which together covered just over 99% of the repertoires. A TCS score was defined as the ratio of F50 (clonal expansion) to E x V (chaos), with BLOSUM62-based TCRdist applied between CDR3 peptides within each V-J. Welch's t-statistics and random forest reduced roughly 540 V-J features to 13, which were used in a naive Bayes classifier (R e1071). The public reads were reanalyzed by TCRdb: fastp trimming at Q25, MiXCR alignment, in-frame beta chains only. Every distinct CDR3 protein forms one entry, paired with its most common genes and DNA. The V and J calls, along with clone size, are taken from TCRdb and not from the paper's own processing. The sample profile shows 500,000 to 650,000 distinct CDR3 sequences; 15% to 20% of them were found once. The top ten hold approximately 50% of the sample.

The sequencing sample was made of blood. This clonotype originated in a man aged 35 to 55 with Graves' ophthalmopathy. The chain was built from TRBV12-3 or TRBV12-4 and TRBJ1-1; the junction holds 7 bases that match TRBD1. The bases are TGTGCCAGCACCATCCCTCAGGGGGTGGACACTGAAGCTTTCTTT. Its translation reads: CASTIPQGVDTEAFF.